This passage covers 15 T cell receptor beta chains from one sample sequenced in a study of blood T cell repertoires in COVID-19. Clones were sequenced by immunoSEQ multiplex PCR, and TCRdb holds only the in-frame ones, with some missing. Here the sample spans roughly 150,000 clones, 83% being singletons. Sequenced input: peripheral blood. These receptor sequences come from a woman older than 75 with acute or convalescent COVID-19.

This clone occurred once. The J gene is TRBJ2-3, the V gene TRBV19; 13 bases line up with TRBD2. The CDR3 runs to 17 residues. Germline CDR1 and CDR2: LNHDA and SQIVND (reference sequence). J lost 4 bases, V lost 4 bases, and 8 bases had no gene match. CDR3 amino acids: CASSNPRLAGGADTQYF. CDR3 DNA sequence: TGTGCCAGTAGTAACCCCCGACTAGCGGGAGGAGCAGATACGCAGTATTTT.

There are a few counts of this clone. This sequence joins TRBV28 and TRBJ1-5; tentatively, D is TRBD1 (5 bases). Germline V gene sequence: CDR1 MDHEN, CDR2 SYDVKM. The V and J ends lost 6 bases and 4 bases respectively, with 13 bases between them. This CDR3 has 14 amino acids. The CDR3 here is CASRVGGWNQPQHF. The CDR3 region has the DNA TGTGCCAGCAGGGTGGGGGGTTGGAATCAGCCCCAGCATTTT.

The rearrangement uses TRBV6-2 or TRBV6-3 and TRBJ2-3, with 8 bases matching TRBD2. V trimming: 4 bases; J trimming: 0 bases; junction bases outside the gene matches: 6. The CDR3 sequence is 16 residues long. From germline, CDR1 is MNHEY and CDR2 SVGEGT. DNA of the CDR3: TGTGCCAGCAGTTCTAAGCGGGGGAGGAGCACAGATACGCAGTATTTT. Amino acid sequence: CASSSKRGRSTDTQYF.

This chain joins TRBV7-2 and TRBJ2-3, with D perhaps TRBD2 (5 bases). The CDR3 runs 15 residues. V was trimmed by 1 base and J by 2 bases, leaving 10 bases between them. CDR1 is SGHTA, CDR2 FQGNSA, per germline. The CDR3 spells CASSLDRGFTDTQYF. CDR3 in DNA: TGTGCCAGCAGCTTAGATAGAGGGTTCACAGATACGCAGTATTTT.

The chain carries TRBV19 and TRBJ1-1; TRBD1 is a possible D gene (6 bases). Germline CDR1 and CDR2: LNHDA and SQIVND (reference sequence). This CDR3 contains 13 residues. V was shortened by 3 bases and J by 9 bases, with 14 bases between the two germline ends. The DNA for the CDR3 is TGTGCCAGTAGTATGGGGCCTGGGACAAAAGCTTTCTTT. Residues: CASSMGPGTKAFF.

V and J are TRBV25-1 and TRBJ2-1; possible D gene TRBD2, 6 bases. The ends were cut back, 6 bases at V and 7 bases at J, with 19 bases in the middle. Looked up from germline, CDR1 is MGHDK and CDR2 is SYGVNS. The CDR3 has 15 residues. CDR3 nucleotides: TGTGCCAGCAGGAAAGGGTGGGGGGTGAGAAATGAGCAGTTCTTC. Amino acid sequence: CASRKGWGVRNEQFF.

This clone was counted between two and nine times. The rearrangement links TRBV2 to TRBJ1-1; 7 bases match TRBD1. Germline CDR1 is SNHLY and CDR2 is FYNNEI. CDR3 length: 13 amino acids. Trimming took 6 bases from V and 9 from J; bases not matched to a gene: 10. The CDR3 DNA reads TGTGCCAGCAGCGCACAGGGGTTATCGAAAGCTTTCTTT. Protein: CASSAQGLSKAFF.

This clone was seen a few times. The V gene is TRBV19, the J gene TRBJ1-6; D may be TRBD1 (6 bases). The CDR3 is 14 amino acids. Germline V lookup: CDR1 LNHDA, CDR2 SQIVND (reference sequence). Trimming cost V 3 bases and J 7 bases, with 10 bases left between them. This CDR3 reads CASSIGQGNSPLHF. The CDR3 nucleotides read TGTGCCAGTAGTATTGGGCAGGGGAATTCACCCCTCCACTTT.

This clone was seen only a few times. This chain uses TRBV12-2 with TRBJ1-2. TRBV12-2 is a recognized pseudogene. This CDR3 contains 15 residues. The CDR3 nucleotides read TGTGCAAGTCGCCCCCGTCGGGGGGGCCGGAGAGGCTACACCTTC. Protein sequence: CASRPRRGGRRGYTF.

This rearrangement joins TRBV5-6 to TRBJ1-1, with TRBD1 identical over 10 bases. Germline trimming cut 4 bases from V and 3 bases from J; bases unmatched to any gene: 3. Looked up from germline, CDR1 is SGHDT and CDR2 is YYEEEE. The CDR3 sequence is 14 residues long. The CDR3 region has the DNA TGTGCCAGCAGCCATGGGACAGGGGACACTGAAGCTTTCTTT. Translating it yields CASSHGTGDTEAFF.

This clone was seen only a few times. The chain has TRBV11-2 and TRBJ2-7; tentative D call: TRBD1 (6 bases). This CDR3 comprises 15 residues. The germline V and J ends were trimmed by 8 bases and 0 bases, with 17 bases remaining between them. Germline lookup yields CDR1 SGHAT and CDR2 FQNNGV. The CDR3 coding sequence is TGTGCCAGCCGACGAGGGGGTGGAAGCTCCTACGAGCAGTACTTC. Translation: CASRRGGGSSYEQYF.

The count of this clone is one. The rearrangement uses TRBV21-1 and TRBJ1-1. TRBV21-1 is listed as a pseudogene. The CDR3 extends over 19 amino acids. The CDR3 loop reads CASSNTGGYTGGVNTEAFF. The DNA of the CDR3 is TGTGCCAGCAGCAATACAGGCGGTTACACCGGAGGGGTTAACACTGAAGCTTTCTTT.

This rearrangement joins TRBV29-1 to TRBJ1-2; maybe TRBD1 (5 bases). The CDR3 is 12 amino acids. Per germline, CDR1 SQVTM and CDR2 ANQGSEA. V gave up 7 bases and J gave up 3 bases, with 12 bases separating them. CDR3 DNA sequence: TGCAGCGCCTCACAAGGGGACTATGGCTACACCTTC. Translation: CSASQGDYGYTF.

The genes are TRBV7-2 and TRBJ2-7; no firm D call. The CDR3 is 14 residues long. CDR1 and CDR2 (germline): SGHTA, FQGNSA. Trimming stripped 6 bases from V and 2 bases from J, with 14 bases between. DNA of the CDR3: TGTGCCAGCAGGACGACACCGACGACCTACGAGCAGTACTTC. Its protein is CASRTTPTTYEQYF.

The chain combines TRBV19 with TRBJ1-2; 12 positions match TRBD1. Germline CDR1 and CDR2: LNHDA and SQIVND (reference sequence). CDR3 length: 16 residues. V dropped 7 bases and J dropped 8; count of bases not matched to a gene: 14. Here the CDR3 reads CASTSGTGGKVKGYTF. As DNA, the CDR3 is TGTGCCAGTACTTCAGGGACAGGGGGCAAAGTGAAGGGCTACACCTTC.